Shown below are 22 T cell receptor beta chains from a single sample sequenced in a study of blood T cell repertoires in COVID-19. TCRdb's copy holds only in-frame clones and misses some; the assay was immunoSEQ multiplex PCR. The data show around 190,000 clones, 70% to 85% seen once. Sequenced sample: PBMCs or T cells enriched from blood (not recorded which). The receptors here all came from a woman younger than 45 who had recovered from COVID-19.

CDR3 residues: CASSQDALAAWDTQYF. For the CDR3, the DNA is TGTGCCAGCAGCCAAGACGCCCTAGCGGCATGGGATACGCAGTATTTT. The chain employs TRBV3-1 (or the pseudogene TRBV3-2) and TRBJ2-3, with TRBD2 identical over 7 bases. Germline CDR1 reads LGHDT; CDR2 reads YNNKEL (reference sequence). CDR3 length equals 16 residues. J was trimmed by 6 bases and V by 0 bases; bases with no gene match: 9.

CDR3 DNA: TGCAGCGCTGGAGGGCGGGCAGAGACCCAGTACTTC. Its protein is CSAGGRAETQYF. The chain joins TRBV29-1 to TRBJ2-5; D is possibly TRBD2 (6 bases). Per germline, CDR1 SQVTM and CDR2 ANQGSEA. This CDR3 has 12 residues. Trimming cost V 7 bases and J 4 bases, with 13 bases left between them.

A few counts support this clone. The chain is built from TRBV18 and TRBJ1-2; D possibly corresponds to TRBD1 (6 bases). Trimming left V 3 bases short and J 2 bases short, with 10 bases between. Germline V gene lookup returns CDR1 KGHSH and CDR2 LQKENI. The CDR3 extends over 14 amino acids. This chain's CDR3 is CASSPQTGNYGYTF. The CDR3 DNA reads TGTGCCAGCTCACCCCAGACAGGCAACTATGGCTACACCTTC.

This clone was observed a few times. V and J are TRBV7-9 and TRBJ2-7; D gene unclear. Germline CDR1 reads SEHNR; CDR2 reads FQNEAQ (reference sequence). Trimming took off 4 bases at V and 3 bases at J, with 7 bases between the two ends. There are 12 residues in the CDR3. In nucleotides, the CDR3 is TGTGCCAGCAGCTGCAGATACTACGAGCAGTACGTC. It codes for CASSCRYYEQYV.

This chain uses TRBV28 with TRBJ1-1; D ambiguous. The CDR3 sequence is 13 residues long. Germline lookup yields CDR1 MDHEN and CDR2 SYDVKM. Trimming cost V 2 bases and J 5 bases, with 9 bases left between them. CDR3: CASSLAGVTEAFF. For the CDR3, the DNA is TGTGCCAGCAGTTTAGCGGGTGTGACTGAAGCTTTCTTT.

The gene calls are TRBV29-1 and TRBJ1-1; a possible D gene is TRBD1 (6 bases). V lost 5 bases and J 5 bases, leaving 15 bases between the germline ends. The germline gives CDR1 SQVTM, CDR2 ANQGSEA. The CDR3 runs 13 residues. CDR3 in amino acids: CSVYRELGTEAFF. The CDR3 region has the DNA TGCAGCGTTTACAGGGAATTGGGAACTGAAGCTTTCTTT.

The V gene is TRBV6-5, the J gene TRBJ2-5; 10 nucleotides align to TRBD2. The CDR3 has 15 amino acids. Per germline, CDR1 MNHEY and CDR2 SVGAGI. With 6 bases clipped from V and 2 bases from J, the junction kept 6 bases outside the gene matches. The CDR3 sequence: CASSLAGGTQETQYF. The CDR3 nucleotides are TGTGCCAGCAGCTTAGCGGGAGGTACTCAAGAGACCCAGTACTTC.

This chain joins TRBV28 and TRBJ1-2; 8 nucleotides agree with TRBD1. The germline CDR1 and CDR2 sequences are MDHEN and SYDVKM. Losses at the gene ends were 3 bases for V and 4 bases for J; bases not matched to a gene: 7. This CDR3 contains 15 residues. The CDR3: CASSLQGAGGYGYTF. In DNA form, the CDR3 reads TGTGCCAGCAGTTTGCAGGGGGCCGGGGGCTATGGCTACACCTTC.

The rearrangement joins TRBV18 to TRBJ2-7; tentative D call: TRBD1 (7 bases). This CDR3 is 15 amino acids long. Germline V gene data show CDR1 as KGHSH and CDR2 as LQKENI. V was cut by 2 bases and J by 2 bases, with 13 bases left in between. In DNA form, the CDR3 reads TGTGCCAGCTCACCAGGGCAGGGGGGCCCCTACGAGCAGTACTTC. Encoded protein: CASSPGQGGPYEQYF.

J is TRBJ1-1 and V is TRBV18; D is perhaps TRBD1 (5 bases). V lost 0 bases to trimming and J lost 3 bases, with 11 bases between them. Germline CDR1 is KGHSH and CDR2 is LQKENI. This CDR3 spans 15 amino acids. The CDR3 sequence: CASSPPSTVYTEAFF. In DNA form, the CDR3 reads TGTGCCAGCTCACCACCGTCGACAGTTTACACTGAAGCTTTCTTT.

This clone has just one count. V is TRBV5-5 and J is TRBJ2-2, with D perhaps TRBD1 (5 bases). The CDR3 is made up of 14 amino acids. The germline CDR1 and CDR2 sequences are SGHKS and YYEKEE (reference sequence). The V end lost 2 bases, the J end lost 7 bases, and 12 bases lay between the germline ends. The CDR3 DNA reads TGTGCCAGCAGCTTCCAGGGTGGGAACGGGGAGCTGTTTTTT. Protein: CASSFQGGNGELFF.

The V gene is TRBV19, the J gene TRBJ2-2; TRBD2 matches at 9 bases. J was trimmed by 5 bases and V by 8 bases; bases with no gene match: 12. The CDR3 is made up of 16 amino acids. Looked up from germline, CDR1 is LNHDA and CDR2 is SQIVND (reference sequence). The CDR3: CASVGSGGEGTGELFF. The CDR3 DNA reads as TGTGCCAGTGTGGGTAGCGGGGGAGAGGGGACCGGGGAGCTGTTTTTT.

The CDR3 DNA is TGTGCCAGCAGCCCCAGTAGTACAGTAGGTGAAAAACTGTTTTTT. Translation gives CASSPSSTVGEKLFF. The chain couples TRBV9 to TRBJ1-4; D call uncertain. CDR3 size: 15 residues. The V and J ends lost 4 bases and 7 bases respectively, with 17 bases between them. Germline V gene lookup returns CDR1 SGDLS and CDR2 YYNGEE.

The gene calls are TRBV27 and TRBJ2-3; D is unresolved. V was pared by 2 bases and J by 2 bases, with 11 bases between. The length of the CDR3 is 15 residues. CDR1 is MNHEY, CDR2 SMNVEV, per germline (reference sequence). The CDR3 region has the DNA TGTGCCAGCAGTTTAGGGCGTATGAACACAGATACGCAGTATTTT. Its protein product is CASSLGRMNTDTQYF.

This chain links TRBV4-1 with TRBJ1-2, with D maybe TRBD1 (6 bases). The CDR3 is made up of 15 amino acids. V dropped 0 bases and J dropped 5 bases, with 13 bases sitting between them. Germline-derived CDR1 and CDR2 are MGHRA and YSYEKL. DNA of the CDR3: TGCGCCAGCAGCCAAGACACAGGGCCGCCTTATGGCTACACCTTC. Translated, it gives CASSQDTGPPYGYTF.

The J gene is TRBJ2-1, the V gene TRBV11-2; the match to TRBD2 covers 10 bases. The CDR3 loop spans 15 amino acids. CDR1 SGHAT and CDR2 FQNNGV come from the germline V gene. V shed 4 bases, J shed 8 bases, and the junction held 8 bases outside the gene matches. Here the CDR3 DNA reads TGTGCCAGCAGCTCCCTAAGCGGGAGGGGCCATGAGCAGTTCTTC. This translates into CASSSLSGRGHEQFF. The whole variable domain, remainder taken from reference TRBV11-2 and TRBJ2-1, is EAGVAQSPRYKIIEKRQSVAFWCNPISGHATLYWYQQILGQGPKLLIQFQNNGVVDDSQLPKDRFSAERLKGVDSTLKIQPAKLEDSAVYLCASSSLSGRGHEQFFGPGTRLTVL.

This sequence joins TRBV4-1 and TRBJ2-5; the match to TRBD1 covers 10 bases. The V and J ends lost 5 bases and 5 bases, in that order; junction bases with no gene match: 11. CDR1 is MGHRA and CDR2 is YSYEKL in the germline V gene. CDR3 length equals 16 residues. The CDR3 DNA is TGCGCCAGCAGCTACACGAGACAGGGGGCGGGGGAGACCCAGTACTTC. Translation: CASSYTRQGAGETQYF.

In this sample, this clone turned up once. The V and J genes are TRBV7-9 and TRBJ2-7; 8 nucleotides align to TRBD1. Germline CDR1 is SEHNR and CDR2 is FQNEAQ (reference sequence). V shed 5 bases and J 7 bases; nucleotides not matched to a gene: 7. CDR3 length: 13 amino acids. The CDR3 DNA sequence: TGTGCCAGCAGCAGCACCACAGGGGGTGAGCAGTACTTC. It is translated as CASSSTTGGEQYF.

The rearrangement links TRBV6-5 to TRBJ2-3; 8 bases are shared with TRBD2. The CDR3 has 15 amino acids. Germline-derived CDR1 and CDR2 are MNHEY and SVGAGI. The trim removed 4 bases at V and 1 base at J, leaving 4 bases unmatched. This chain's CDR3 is CASSFPTSGTDTQYF. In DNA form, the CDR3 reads TGTGCCAGCAGTTTTCCGACTAGCGGCACAGATACGCAGTATTTT.

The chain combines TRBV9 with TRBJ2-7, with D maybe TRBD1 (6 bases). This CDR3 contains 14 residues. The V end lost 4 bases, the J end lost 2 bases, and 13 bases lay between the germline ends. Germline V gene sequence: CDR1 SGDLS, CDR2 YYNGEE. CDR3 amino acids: CASSPVGAAYEQYF. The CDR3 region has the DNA TGTGCCAGCAGCCCTGTGGGGGCCGCCTACGAGCAGTACTTC.

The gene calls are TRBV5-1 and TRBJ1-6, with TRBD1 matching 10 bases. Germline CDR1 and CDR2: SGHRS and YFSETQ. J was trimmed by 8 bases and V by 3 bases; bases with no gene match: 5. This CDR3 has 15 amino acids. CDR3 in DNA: TGCGCCAGCAGCTCTATGACAGGGGGCGATTCACCCCTCCACTTT. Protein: CASSSMTGGDSPLHF.

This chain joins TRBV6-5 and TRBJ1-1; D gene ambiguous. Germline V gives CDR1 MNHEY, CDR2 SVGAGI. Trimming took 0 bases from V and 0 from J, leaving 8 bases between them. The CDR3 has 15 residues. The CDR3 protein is CASSYSAPLNTEAFF. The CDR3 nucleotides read TGTGCCAGCAGTTACTCGGCACCCTTGAACACTGAAGCTTTCTTT.